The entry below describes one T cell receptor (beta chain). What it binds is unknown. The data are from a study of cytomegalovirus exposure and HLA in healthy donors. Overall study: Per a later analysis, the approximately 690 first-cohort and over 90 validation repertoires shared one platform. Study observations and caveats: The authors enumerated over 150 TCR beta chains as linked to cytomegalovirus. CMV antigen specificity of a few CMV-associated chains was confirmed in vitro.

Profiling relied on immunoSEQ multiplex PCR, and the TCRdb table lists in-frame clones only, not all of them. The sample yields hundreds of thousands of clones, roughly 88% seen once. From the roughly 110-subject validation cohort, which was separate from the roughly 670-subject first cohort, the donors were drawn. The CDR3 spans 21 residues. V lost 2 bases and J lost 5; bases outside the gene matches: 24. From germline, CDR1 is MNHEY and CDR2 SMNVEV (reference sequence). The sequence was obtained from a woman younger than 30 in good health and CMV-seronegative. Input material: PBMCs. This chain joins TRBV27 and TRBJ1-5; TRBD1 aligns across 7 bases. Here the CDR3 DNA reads TGTGCCAGCAGTTTACCCAAAGGGGGCGCGGAGGCGCGGGCTTATTATCAGCCCCAGCATTTT. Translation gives CASSLPKGGAEARAYYQPQHF.